A single sample is the source of the 9 T cell receptor beta chains below, sequenced in a study of CD8 T cells in ankylosing spondylitis. TCRdb reprocessed the 5' RACE reads via MiXCR and lists one record per CDR3 protein. The data show a few hundred thousand distinct CDR3 sequences, roughly 20% seen once. Sequencing was done on a sample of blood, either unsorted or a sorted T cell fraction (not recorded which). The source is a female donor with ankylosing spondylitis or in good health (not recorded which).

This clonotype occurred a few times. This chain uses TRBV6-1 with TRBJ2-5; D remains unclear. Trimming removed 4 bases from V and 4 bases from J, with 16 bases in between. CDR3 length: 15 amino acids. Looked up from germline, CDR1 is MNHNS and CDR2 is SASEGT. The CDR3 sequence is CASSALRSAGETQYF. The CDR3 DNA sequence: TGTGCCAGCAGTGCCCTTCGGAGTGCAGGAGAGACCCAGTACTTC.

This chain connects TRBV7-6 to TRBJ2-3; possible D gene TRBD2, 6 bases. V lost 5 bases, J lost 5 bases, and 14 bases lay in between. Germline CDR1 SGHVS, CDR2 FNYEAQ. The CDR3 runs 14 residues. The DNA of the CDR3 is TGTGCCAGCAGCCCGACTAGAATTGGAGATACGCAGTATTTT. Translated, it gives CASSPTRIGDTQYF.

This sequence joins TRBV4-3 and TRBJ2-1; TRBD2 matches 8 bases. From germline, CDR1 is LGHNA and CDR2 YSLEER. Trimming at V came to 5 bases and at J to 6 bases, leaving 9 bases not matched to a gene. The CDR3 is 15 amino acids. The DNA for the CDR3 is TGCGCCAGCAGCGCAACTAGCGGTTTACTCAATGAGCAGTTCTTC. Its protein is CASSATSGLLNEQFF.

The chain carries TRBV7-2 and TRBJ1-6; D uncertain. The CDR3 runs 12 residues. The germline V gene has CDR1 SGHTA and CDR2 FQGNSA. V lost 5 bases and J lost 9, with 8 bases in between. CDR3 sequence reads: CASSGDASPLHF. The CDR3 coding sequence is TGTGCCAGCAGCGGCGACGCTTCACCCCTCCACTTT.

The table lists this clonotype with many counts. The chain carries TRBV12-3 or TRBV12-4 and TRBJ1-1, with D uncertain. This CDR3 region has 14 residues. V gave up 7 bases and J gave up 0 bases, with 12 bases separating them. The CDR3 DNA is TGTGCCAGCAACCAACCGAGGCTGAACACTGAAGCTTTCTTT. Protein product: CASNQPRLNTEAFF.

The J gene is TRBJ2-1, the V gene TRBV10-3, with 13 bases fitting TRBD2. Looked up from germline, CDR1 is ENHRY and CDR2 is SYGVKD. The CDR3 runs 15 residues. V lost 5 bases, J lost 8 bases, and 6 bases stayed unmatched. For the CDR3, the DNA is TGTGCCATCAGTCCCTATACTAGCGGGAGGGATGAGCAGTTCTTC. Its protein is CAISPYTSGRDEQFF.

This clonotype has a count of ten or more. The chain carries TRBV29-1 and TRBJ2-3, with 8 positions matching TRBD2. After removal of 3 bases from V and 3 bases from J, the junction contained 5 bases not matched to a gene. This CDR3 has 14 residues. The germline V gene has CDR1 SQVTM and CDR2 ANQGSEA. The CDR3 nucleotides are TGCAGCGTTGAGTTAGCGGGACATACAGATACGCAGTATTTT. Translation: CSVELAGHTDTQYF.

The chain carries TRBV20-1 and TRBJ1-1; D uncertain. Per germline, CDR1 DFQATT and CDR2 SNEGSKA (reference sequence). Trimming took off 3 bases at V and 1 base at J, with 9 bases between the two ends. This CDR3 spans 13 amino acids. CDR3 amino acids: CSASAQPNTEAFF. The CDR3 DNA sequence: TGCAGTGCTAGTGCGCAACCGAACACTGAAGCTTTCTTT.

This sequence joins TRBV18 and TRBJ2-1, with TRBD2 matching over 9 bases. This CDR3 has 15 amino acids. Per the germline V gene, CDR1 is KGHSH and CDR2 is LQKENI. The J segment lost 7 bases and the V segment lost 3 bases, leaving 7 bases of the junction unmatched. CDR3 in amino acids: CASSPSGRGGNEQFF. CDR3 coding DNA: TGTGCCAGCTCACCTAGCGGGAGAGGGGGAAATGAGCAGTTCTTC.